This T cell receptor beta chain emerged from a study of graft-versus-host responses after intestinal transplantation. Study information: Multivisceral, liver-intestinal, or isolated intestinal transplants were given to recipients. Findings of the study overall: Marrow from the recipient contained GvH clones, some of which had appeared first in ileum or blood. Early after transplant, HvG declines were associated with peak levels of circulating GvH clones.

Method: immunoSEQ multiplex PCR; TCRdb's copy keeps in-frame clones and lacks some. The sample lists over 65,000 clones, under 95% occurring once. As to this clone: The antigen remains unidentified.

The clonotype comes from a human donor who was the organ donor for an intestinal transplant. Here the sequenced sample was unstimulated CD8+ T cells sorted from spleen or lymph node cells, taken before transplant.

The CDR3 DNA follows: TGTGCCAGCAGTCGACAGGGGAACACTGAAGCTTTCTTT. This codes for CASSRQGNTEAFF. The V gene is TRBV6-5, the J gene TRBJ1-1, with 7 bases that match TRBD1. The CDR3 loop spans 13 amino acids. In germline, CDR1 is MNHEY, CDR2 SVGAGI. V gave up 5 bases and J gave up 1 base; unmatched junction bases: 1.